The clone carrying this TCR beta chain has a single count. This sample was taken from a study of blood T cell repertoires in COVID-19. Looking at the study overall: Samples came from the United States, Italy and Spain, spanning acute and convalescent COVID-19.

Generated by immunoSEQ multiplex PCR, the TCRdb table keeps only in-frame clones and is missing some. In the table there are about 200,000 clones, 65% to 85% of which are singletons. CDR1 and CDR2 from the germline V gene are SGHRS and YFSETQ. V lost 4 bases to trimming and J lost 7 bases; unmatched junction nucleotides: 7. The CDR3 loop spans 14 amino acids. Recruitment covered under 25 US areas and drew participants whose ages spanned about 18 to 95 years. Participants' own reports of clinical history determined their cohort assignment. This chain joins TRBV5-1 and TRBJ2-7, with 11 bases fitting TRBD1. What was sequenced was PBMCs or T cells enriched from blood (not recorded which). The clonotype comes from a woman between 40 and 55 years old with acute COVID-19. The CDR3 here is CASSIGQGAYEQYF. In DNA form, the CDR3 reads TGCGCCAGCAGCATTGGACAGGGGGCATATGAGCAGTACTTC.